Presented here are 9 T cell receptor beta chains from one specimen sequenced in a study of T cell changes during pregnancy in multiple sclerosis. Using immunoSEQ multiplex PCR, the repertoire was profiled, and TCRdb retains in-frame clones only, with some absent. This table holds approximately 20,000 clones, approximately 90% found once. Here the sequenced sample was CD8+ T cells from peripheral blood mononuclear cells, taken in the third trimester of pregnancy. Source of these receptors: a female donor in good health, enrolled as a control in a pregnancy study.

Concerning this clone: This sample includes further DNA sequences coding for the same CDR3. This rearrangement joins TRBV11-2 to TRBJ1-5; D may be TRBD1 (6 bases). The germline V and J ends were trimmed by 0 bases and 4 bases, with 10 bases remaining between them. CDR3 length: 15 amino acids. Germline V gene lookup returns CDR1 SGHAT and CDR2 FQNNGV. The CDR3 bases are TGTGCCAGCAGCTTAGAAGGGGGAGTAAATCAGCCCCAGCATTTT. Translation: CASSLEGGVNQPQHF. The complete variable domain, with remaining parts taken from reference TRBV11-2 and TRBJ1-5, reads EAGVAQSPRYKIIEKRQSVAFWCNPISGHATLYWYQQILGQGPKLLIQFQNNGVVDDSQLPKDRFSAERLKGVDSTLKIQPAKLEDSAVYLCASSLEGGVNQPQHFGDGTRLSIL.

V is TRBV27 and J is TRBJ2-7; 8 bases match TRBD1. With V trimmed by 5 bases and J by 2 bases, 5 bases remained unmatched. The CDR3 totals 14 residues. Per the germline V gene, CDR1 is MNHEY and CDR2 is SMNVEV (reference sequence). As DNA, the CDR3 is TGTGCCAGCAGTGGCTACAGGGGGGCCTACGAGCAGTACTTC. Amino acid sequence: CASSGYRGAYEQYF.

The chain links TRBV7-6 to TRBJ2-3; D might be TRBD2 (6 bases). This CDR3 has 13 amino acids. V was pared by 0 bases and J by 5 bases, with 6 bases between. CDR1 SGHVS and CDR2 FNYEAQ come from the germline V gene. The CDR3 reads CASSLAGGDTQYF. The CDR3 nucleotides read TGTGCCAGCAGCTTAGCGGGGGGAGATACGCAGTATTTT.

The V and J genes are TRBV7-9 and TRBJ1-6; D is undetermined. This CDR3 comprises 14 residues. Germline CDR1 and CDR2: SEHNR and FQNEAQ (reference sequence). V lost 6 bases, J lost 10 bases, and 16 bases lay in between. The DNA of the CDR3 is TGTGCCAGCAGACCTGGCCCCGGGAACTCACCCCTCCACTTT. It yields the protein CASRPGPGNSPLHF.

A few counts support this clone. The CDR3 nucleotides read TGTGCCAGCAGCTTAGGGACACCTTTGGACTATGGCTACACCTTC. It specifies CASSLGTPLDYGYTF. The genes are TRBV11-2 and TRBJ1-2, with a weak D call TRBD1 (5 bases). This CDR3 is 15 amino acids long. Trimming shortened V by 1 base and J by 3 bases, and 12 bases separated the two germline ends. CDR1 is SGHAT and CDR2 is FQNNGV in the germline V gene. The full variable domain, rest sourced from reference TRBV11-2 and TRBJ1-2, is EAGVAQSPRYKIIEKRQSVAFWCNPISGHATLYWYQQILGQGPKLLIQFQNNGVVDDSQLPKDRFSAERLKGVDSTLKIQPAKLEDSAVYLCASSLGTPLDYGYTFGSGTRLTVV.

The rearrangement joins TRBV4-3 to TRBJ2-1, with a weak D call TRBD2 (5 bases). The ends were cut back, 0 bases at V and 4 bases at J, with 13 bases in the middle. The CDR3 totals 16 residues. Germline CDR1 reads LGHNA; CDR2 reads YSLEER. CDR3 nucleotide sequence: TGCGCCAGCAGCCAAGATCGGGCTAGCCTATACAATGAGCAGTTCTTC. Its translation: CASSQDRASLYNEQFF.

The chain uses TRBV19 and TRBJ1-1, with 7 nucleotides matching TRBD1. CDR1 and CDR2 from the germline V gene are LNHDA and SQIVND (reference sequence). CDR3 length: 13 residues. Trimming cost V 6 bases and J 10 bases; bases outside gene matches: 11. CDR3 nucleotides: TGTGCCAGTAGCCTCGGGACAGCAAGCGGAGCTTTCTTT. This translates into CASSLGTASGAFF.

This clone was seen a handful of times. This rearrangement joins TRBV5-6 to TRBJ1-1, with D unresolved. V lost 0 bases and J lost 7, with 7 bases in between. The CDR3 is made up of 12 amino acids. CDR1 and CDR2 (germline): SGHDT, YYEEEE. In DNA form, the CDR3 reads TGTGCCAGCAGCTTGGGAGGCGATGAAGCTTTCTTT. It is translated as CASSLGGDEAFF.

This chain links TRBV4-1 with TRBJ1-3; TRBD1 matches at 9 bases. The CDR3 extends over 17 amino acids. Germline trimming cut 3 bases from V and 6 bases from J; bases unmatched to any gene: 12. The germline gives CDR1 MGHRA, CDR2 YSYEKL. The CDR3 nucleotides are TGCGCCAGCAGCCATTACCTGACAGGGGGATGGGAAAACACCATATATTTT. This codes for CASSHYLTGGWENTIYF.